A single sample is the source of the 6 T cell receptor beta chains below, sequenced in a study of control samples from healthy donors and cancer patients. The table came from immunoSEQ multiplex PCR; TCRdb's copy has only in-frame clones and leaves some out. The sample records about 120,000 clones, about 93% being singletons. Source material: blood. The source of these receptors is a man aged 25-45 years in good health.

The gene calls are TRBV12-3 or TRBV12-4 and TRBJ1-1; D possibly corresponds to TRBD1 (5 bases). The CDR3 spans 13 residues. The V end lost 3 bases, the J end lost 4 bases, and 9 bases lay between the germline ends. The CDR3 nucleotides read TGTGCCAGCAGTTTGCAGGGTGGCACTGAAGCTTTCTTT. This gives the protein CASSLQGGTEAFF.

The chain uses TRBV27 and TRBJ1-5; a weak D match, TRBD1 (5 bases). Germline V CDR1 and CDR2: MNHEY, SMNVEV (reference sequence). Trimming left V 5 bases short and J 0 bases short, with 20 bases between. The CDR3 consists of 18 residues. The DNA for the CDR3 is TGTGCCAGCAGTCTCAAGGGACCGGGATCATTTAGCAATCAGCCCCAGCATTTT. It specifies CASSLKGPGSFSNQPQHF.

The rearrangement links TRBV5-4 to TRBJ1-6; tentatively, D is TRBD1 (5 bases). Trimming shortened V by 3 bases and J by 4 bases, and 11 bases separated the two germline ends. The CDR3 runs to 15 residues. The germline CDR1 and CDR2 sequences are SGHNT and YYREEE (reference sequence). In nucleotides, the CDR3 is TGTGCCAGCAGCTCCTCTTGGGGGTATAATTCACCCCTCCACTTT. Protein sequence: CASSSSWGYNSPLHF.

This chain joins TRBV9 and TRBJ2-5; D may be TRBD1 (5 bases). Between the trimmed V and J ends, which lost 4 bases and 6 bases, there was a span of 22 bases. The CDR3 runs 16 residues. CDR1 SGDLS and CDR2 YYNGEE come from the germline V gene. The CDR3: CASSTLDRARRKTQYF. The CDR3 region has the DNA TGTGCCAGCAGCACATTAGACAGAGCACGTAGAAAGACCCAGTACTTC.

CDR3 region: CASSLGLGQSYGYTF. In nucleotides, the CDR3 is TGTGCCAGCAGCTTAGGTCTCGGACAGAGCTATGGCTACACCTTC. The chain recombines TRBV7-9 with TRBJ1-2; tentative D call: TRBD1 (6 bases). V dropped 1 base and J dropped 4 bases, with 13 bases sitting between them. CDR1 and CDR2 from the germline V gene are SEHNR and FQNEAQ (reference sequence). CDR3 length equals 15 residues. Full variable domain (missing parts from reference TRBV7-9 and TRBJ1-2): DTGVSQNPRHKITKRGQNVTFRCDPISEHNRLYWYRQTLGQGPEFLTYFQNEAQLEKSRLLSDRFSAERPKGSFSTLEIQRTEQGDSAMYLCASSLGLGQSYGYTFGSGTRLTVV.

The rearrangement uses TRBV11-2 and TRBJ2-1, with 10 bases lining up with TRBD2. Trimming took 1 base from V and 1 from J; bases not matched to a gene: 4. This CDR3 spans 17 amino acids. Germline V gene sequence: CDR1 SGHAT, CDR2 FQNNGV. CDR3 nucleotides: TGTGCCAGCAGCTTAGGGGTAGCGGGGGGTTCCTACAATGAGCAGTTCTTC. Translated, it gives CASSLGVAGGSYNEQFF. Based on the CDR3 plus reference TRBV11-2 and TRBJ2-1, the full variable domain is EAGVAQSPRYKIIEKRQSVAFWCNPISGHATLYWYQQILGQGPKLLIQFQNNGVVDDSQLPKDRFSAERLKGVDSTLKIQPAKLEDSAVYLCASSLGVAGGSYNEQFFGPGTRLTVL.